These 11 T cell receptor beta chains share one sample of origin, sequenced in a study of T cell repertoires in cytomegalovirus infection. Using its own MiXCR run on the reads, TCRdb lists one record per CDR3 protein. The repertoire holds roughly 320,000 distinct CDR3 sequences, 8% to 9.5% seen once, with over 3.5% in the top ten. Sequenced input: PBMCs. Receptor source: a human donor in good health (CMV status not recorded). Some clones in this sample may be carry-over from other donors' samples.

This clonotype was counted between two and nine times. V gene TRBV5-1 combines with J gene TRBJ1-2, with D possibly TRBD1 on 6 matching bases. V lost 5 bases and J 0 bases, leaving 11 bases between the germline ends. CDR1 is SGHRS and CDR2 is YFSETQ in the germline V gene. This CDR3 has 14 amino acids. CDR3 amino acids: CASRPQGTNYGYTF. DNA of the CDR3: TGCGCCAGCAGACCACAGGGTACTAACTATGGCTACACCTTC.

V gene TRBV20-1 combines with J gene TRBJ1-3; D remains unclear. Germline V lookup: CDR1 DFQATT, CDR2 SNEGSKA (reference sequence). This CDR3 spans 14 amino acids. V lost 4 bases, J lost 0 bases, and 10 bases lay in between. The CDR3 sequence is CSATSGFSGNTIYF. The CDR3 DNA reads as TGCAGTGCTACAAGCGGGTTCTCTGGAAACACCATATATTTT.

This clonotype turned up a few times. The genes are TRBV12-3 or TRBV12-4 and TRBJ2-3, with D perhaps matching TRBD2 (5 bases). Trimming removed 10 bases from V and 7 bases from J, with 18 bases in between. This CDR3 is built from 13 residues. The CDR3 bases are TGTGCCATCAAACCGTCCGGAGGCAATACGCAGTATTTT. Protein: CAIKPSGGNTQYF.

This clonotype was seen a few times. The chain combines TRBV6-2 or TRBV6-3 with TRBJ2-7, with D uncertain. Trimming cost V 2 bases and J 0 bases, with 14 bases left between them. Germline CDR1 reads MNHEY; CDR2 reads SVGEGT. The CDR3 consists of 16 residues. The CDR3 sequence: CASSYPWPVPSYEQYF. Written as DNA, the CDR3 is TGTGCCAGCAGTTACCCTTGGCCGGTACCCTCCTACGAGCAGTACTTC.

This clonotype was observed at least ten times. The V gene is TRBV7-2, the J gene TRBJ1-2; TRBD1 matches 7 bases. The V and J ends lost 5 bases and 4 bases, in that order; junction bases with no gene match: 10. The CDR3 extends over 15 amino acids. Germline V lookup: CDR1 SGHTA, CDR2 FQGNSA. This CDR3 reads CASSVLRGGFYGYTF. DNA for the CDR3: TGTGCCAGCAGCGTTCTCAGGGGGGGGTTCTATGGCTACACCTTC.

There are many counts of this clonotype. The chain links TRBV7-2 to TRBJ2-7; 9 bases are shared with TRBD2. CDR3 length: 15 residues. With 2 bases clipped from V and 5 bases from J, the junction kept 7 bases outside the gene matches. The V gene's germline CDR1 is SGHTA and CDR2 FQGNSA. The CDR3 region is CASSLRASGTHEQYF. The CDR3 DNA reads as TGTGCCAGCAGCTTACGTGCTAGCGGGACCCACGAGCAGTACTTC.

This clonotype came up a few times. V is TRBV25-1 and J is TRBJ2-6, with 12 bases aligning to TRBD1. This CDR3 comprises 19 residues. V gave up 4 bases and J gave up 2 bases; unmatched junction bases: 9. Germline CDR1 MGHDK, CDR2 SYGVNS. The DNA of the CDR3 is TGTGCCAGCAGTGCCTCGCTGGGACAGGGGGCTGCTGGGGCCAACGTCCTGACTTTC. Protein product: CASSASLGQGAAGANVLTF. The whole variable domain, filled in from reference TRBV25-1 and TRBJ2-6, reads EADIYQTPRYLVIGTGKKITLECSQTMGHDKMYWYQQDPGMELHLIHYSYGVNSTEKGDLSSESTVSRIRTEHFPLTLESARPSHTSQYLCASSASLGQGAAGANVLTFGAGSRLTVL.

In the case of this clonotype: A much larger clonotype is one base distant, so this may be a read error. This rearrangement joins TRBV11-3 to TRBJ2-4, with D maybe TRBD1 (7 bases). CDR3 length: 14 residues. Germline CDR1 is SGHNT and CDR2 is YENEEA. The CDR3 reads CTSSLRRDSYIQYF. CDR3 sequence (DNA): TGTACCAGCAGCTTAAGGCGGGACAGTTACATTCAGTACTTC.

This clonotype was picked up a small number of times. The gene calls are TRBV28 and TRBJ2-7; D is possibly TRBD2 (5 bases). The V gene's germline CDR1 is MDHEN and CDR2 SYDVKM. The CDR3 spans 13 residues. Trimming took 8 bases from V and 3 from J, leaving 14 bases between them. The DNA of the CDR3 is TGTGCCAGCGGGCTAGCCCCCCTCTACGAGCAGTACTTC. Protein sequence: CASGLAPLYEQYF.

The chain combines TRBV7-2 with TRBJ1-1; D perhaps matches TRBD1 (6 bases). The V gene lost 5 bases and the J gene lost 1 base, with 11 bases spanning the gap. Germline CDR1 reads SGHTA; CDR2 reads FQGNSA. The CDR3 is 14 amino acids. Written as DNA, the CDR3 is TGTGCCAGCAGCGCGGAGACAGGGAACACTGAAGCTTTCTTT. Translation gives CASSAETGNTEAFF. The full variable domain, completed using reference TRBV7-2 and TRBJ1-1, is GAGVSQSPSNKVTEKGKDVELRCDPISGHTALYWYRQSLGQGLEFLIYFQGNSAPDKSGLPSDRFSAERTGGSVSTLTIQRTQQEDSAVYLCASSAETGNTEAFFGQGTRLTVV.

The table lists this clonotype with many counts. This chain connects TRBV7-2 to TRBJ1-1; no clear D. Germline CDR1 SGHTA, CDR2 FQGNSA. This CDR3 spans 14 amino acids. Trimming took off 1 base at V and 0 bases at J, with 6 bases between the two ends. The chain's CDR3 is CASSLGPMNTEAFF. The CDR3 DNA follows: TGTGCCAGCAGCTTAGGACCGATGAACACTGAAGCTTTCTTT.